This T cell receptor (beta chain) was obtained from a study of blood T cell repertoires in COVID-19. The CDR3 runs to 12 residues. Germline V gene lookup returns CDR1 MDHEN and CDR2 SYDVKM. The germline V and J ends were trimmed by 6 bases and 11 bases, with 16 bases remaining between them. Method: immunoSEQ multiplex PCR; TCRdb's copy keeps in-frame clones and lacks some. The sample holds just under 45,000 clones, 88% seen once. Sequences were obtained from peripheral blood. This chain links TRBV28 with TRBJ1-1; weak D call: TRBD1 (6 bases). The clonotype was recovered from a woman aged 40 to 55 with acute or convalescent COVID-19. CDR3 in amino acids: CASSRLGGSAFF. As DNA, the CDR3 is TGTGCCAGCAGCAGATTAGGGGGATCGGCTTTCTTT.